This TCR beta chain was documented in a study of blood T cell repertoires in COVID-19. Study-level information: Acute and convalescent COVID-19 samples came from the United States, Italy and Spain. Nucleic acid was either cDNA or gDNA, and it came from T cells, B-cell-depleted T cells, or PBMCs.

This CDR3 comprises 16 residues. Per germline, CDR1 LNHDA and CDR2 SQIVND (reference sequence). The J segment lost 4 bases and the V segment lost 6 bases, leaving 12 bases of the junction unmatched. Study processing details: Estimation of nucleated cell counts was performed using reference gene primer amplification. Produced via immunoSEQ multiplex PCR; TCRdb's table is partial and in-frame only. D and trimming were read from the DNA, whereas the V and J calls and clone size are those reported in that table. The sample has some 170,000 clones, approximately 90% seen once. Sequenced input: peripheral blood. The TCR was taken from a woman in her sixties who had recovered from COVID-19. The chain uses TRBV19 and TRBJ1-2; 9 bases map to TRBD1. CDR3 nucleotides: TGTGCCAGTAGCCCGTATGGGACAGGGACGGCCTATGGCTACACCTTC. It codes for CASSPYGTGTAYGYTF.